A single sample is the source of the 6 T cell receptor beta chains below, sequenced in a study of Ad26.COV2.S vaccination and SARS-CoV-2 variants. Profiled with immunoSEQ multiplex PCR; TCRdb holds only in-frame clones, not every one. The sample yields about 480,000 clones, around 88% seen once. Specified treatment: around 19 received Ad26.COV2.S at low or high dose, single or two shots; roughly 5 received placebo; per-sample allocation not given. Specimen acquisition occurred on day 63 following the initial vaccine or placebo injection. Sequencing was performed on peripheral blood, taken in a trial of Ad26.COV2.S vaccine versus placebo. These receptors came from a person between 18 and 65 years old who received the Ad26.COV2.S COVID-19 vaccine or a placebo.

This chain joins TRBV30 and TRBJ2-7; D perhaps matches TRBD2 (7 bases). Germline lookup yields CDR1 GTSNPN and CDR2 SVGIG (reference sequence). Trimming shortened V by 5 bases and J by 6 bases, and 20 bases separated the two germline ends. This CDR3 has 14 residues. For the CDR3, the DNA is TGTGCCTGGGCAAGGGGGGGGGAGAGCCGCGAGCAGTACTTC. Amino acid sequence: CAWARGGESREQYF.

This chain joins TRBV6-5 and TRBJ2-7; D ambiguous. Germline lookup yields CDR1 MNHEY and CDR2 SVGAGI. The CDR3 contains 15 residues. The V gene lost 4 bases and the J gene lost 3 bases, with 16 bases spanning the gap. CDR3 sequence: CASSLNPSGDYEQYF. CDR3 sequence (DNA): TGTGCCAGCAGTTTGAATCCAAGTGGAGACTACGAGCAGTACTTC.

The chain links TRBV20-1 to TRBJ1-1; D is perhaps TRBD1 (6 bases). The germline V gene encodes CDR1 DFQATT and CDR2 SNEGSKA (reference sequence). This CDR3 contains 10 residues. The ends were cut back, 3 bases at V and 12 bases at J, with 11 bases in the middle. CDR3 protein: CSASGQLSFF. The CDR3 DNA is TGCAGTGCTAGTGGACAGTTGTCTTTCTTT.

For the CDR3, the DNA is TGTGCCTCATCCACTCAGGGATTGAGGGGCTACACCTTC. Translated, it gives CASSTQGLRGYTF. This chain links TRBV19 with TRBJ1-2; D possibly corresponds to TRBD1 (5 bases). The germline CDR1 and CDR2 sequences are LNHDA and SQIVND (reference sequence). The ends were cut back, 11 bases at V and 8 bases at J, with 21 bases in the middle. The CDR3 length is 13 residues.

The CDR3 coding sequence is TGTGCCAGCAGCGTAGATCCTAGCGGGAGTATCACAGATACGCAGTATTTT. Its protein product is CASSVDPSGSITDTQYF. The V and J genes are TRBV9 and TRBJ2-3; 10 nucleotides match TRBD2. V shed 0 bases, J shed 2 bases, and the junction held 6 bases outside the gene matches. CDR3 length: 17 amino acids. CDR1 SGDLS and CDR2 YYNGEE come from the germline V gene.

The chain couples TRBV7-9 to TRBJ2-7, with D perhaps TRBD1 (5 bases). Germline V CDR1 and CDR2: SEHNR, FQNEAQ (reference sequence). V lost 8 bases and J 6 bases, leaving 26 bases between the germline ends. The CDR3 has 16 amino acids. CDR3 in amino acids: CASGRMGRNQALEQYF. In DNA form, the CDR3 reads TGTGCCAGCGGGCGGATGGGGCGGAACCAAGCACTCGAGCAGTACTTC.